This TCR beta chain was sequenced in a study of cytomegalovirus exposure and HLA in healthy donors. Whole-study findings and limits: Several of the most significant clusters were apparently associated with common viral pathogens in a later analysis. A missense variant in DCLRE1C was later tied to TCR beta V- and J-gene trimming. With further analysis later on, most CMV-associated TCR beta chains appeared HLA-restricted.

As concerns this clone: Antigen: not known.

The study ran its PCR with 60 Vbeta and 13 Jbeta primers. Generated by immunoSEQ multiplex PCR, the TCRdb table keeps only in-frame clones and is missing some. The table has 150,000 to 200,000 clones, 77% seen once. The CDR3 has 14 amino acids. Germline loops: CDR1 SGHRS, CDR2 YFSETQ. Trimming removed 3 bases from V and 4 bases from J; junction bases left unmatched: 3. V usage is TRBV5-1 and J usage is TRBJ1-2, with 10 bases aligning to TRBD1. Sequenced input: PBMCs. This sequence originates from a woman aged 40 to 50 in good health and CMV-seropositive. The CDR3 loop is CASSSGTGVYGYTF. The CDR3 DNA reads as TGCGCCAGCAGCTCGGGGACAGGGGTCTATGGCTACACCTTC.